This is a list of T cell receptor beta chains from one sample in a study of Ad26.COV2.S vaccination and SARS-CoV-2 variants. This table comes from immunoSEQ multiplex PCR, and its TCRdb copy is limited to in-frame clones, with some not included. This sample carries more than 300,000 clones, about 82% of them seen once, and the ten largest clones take 1.9%. The source was peripheral blood, collected in a trial of Ad26.COV2.S vaccine versus placebo. The receptors stem from a person between 18 and 60 years old who received the Ad26.COV2.S COVID-19 vaccine or a placebo. The CDR3 runs from the conserved cysteine through the conserved F or W. The order of the fields is CDR3 protein, V gene, CDR3 length.

CDR3 protein: CASGLELRAEAFF
V gene: TRBV12-5
CDR3 length: 13

CDR3 protein: CASSMGPTTSGNTIYF
V gene: TRBV19
CDR3 length: 16

CDR3 protein: CASSLGVKVGYTF
V gene: TRBV5-1
CDR3 length: 13

CDR3 protein: CASSVSPGRELFF
V gene: TRBV5-1
CDR3 length: 13

CDR3 protein: CASSGPGDEKLFF
V gene: TRBV19
CDR3 length: 13

CDR3 protein: CAISEGERTEAFF
V gene: TRBV10-3
CDR3 length: 13

CDR3 protein: CASISVVGSEETQYF
V gene: TRBV6-5
CDR3 length: 15

CDR3 protein: CASSLRGFGYTF
V gene: TRBV7-2
CDR3 length: 12

CDR3 protein: CASSLEGQPKYYGYTF
V gene: TRBV7-8
CDR3 length: 16

CDR3 protein: CASSEQGGGSDLQETQYF
V gene: TRBV2
CDR3 length: 18

CDR3 protein: CASSPGGPEAFF
V gene: TRBV18
CDR3 length: 12

CDR3 protein: CASRPWGTEAFF
V gene: TRBV12-3/TRBV12-4
CDR3 length: 12

CDR3 protein: CASSQDERSYGYTF
V gene: TRBV3-1/TRBV3-2
CDR3 length: 14

CDR3 protein: CASSPGERGNEQFF
V gene: TRBV11-2
CDR3 length: 14

CDR3 protein: CASRVTGAYGYTF
V gene: TRBV6-5
CDR3 length: 13

CDR3 protein: CASSKGLPTDTQYF
V gene: TRBV5-1
CDR3 length: 14

CDR3 protein: CSANRQPGTEAFF
V gene: TRBV29-1
CDR3 length: 13

CDR3 protein: CASSLGHDGEAFF
V gene: TRBV5-6
CDR3 length: 13

CDR3 protein: CASSNGVGLSGANVLTF
V gene: TRBV5-1
CDR3 length: 17

CDR3 protein: CASSFGPAGEAFF
V gene: TRBV11-2
CDR3 length: 13

CDR3 protein: CASSLNPGASLADTQYF
V gene: TRBV7-3
CDR3 length: 17

CDR3 protein: CASSPLFSYEQYF
V gene: TRBV5-1
CDR3 length: 13

CDR3 protein: CASVTSGTGDPYGYTF
V gene: TRBV19
CDR3 length: 16

CDR3 protein: CASSENVQGTNYGYTF
V gene: TRBV5-1
CDR3 length: 16

CDR3 protein: CASSGGPWGTGENQPQHF
V gene: TRBV19
CDR3 length: 18

CDR3 protein: CASSPPQGQETQYF
V gene: TRBV18
CDR3 length: 14

CDR3 protein: CASSRGELAKNIQYF
V gene: TRBV4-2
CDR3 length: 15

CDR3 protein: CASSPKVGTGGMDGYTF
V gene: TRBV18
CDR3 length: 17

CDR3 protein: CASSGPDSDSYNEQFF
V gene: TRBV10-1
CDR3 length: 16

CDR3 protein: CASSHYDSTGYGYTF
V gene: TRBV16
CDR3 length: 15

CDR3 protein: CAISESIGLYF
V gene: TRBV10-3
CDR3 length: 11

CDR3 protein: CSVDGAGRRETQYF
V gene: TRBV29-1
CDR3 length: 14

CDR3 protein: CASREDRIAYEQYF
V gene: TRBV6-5
CDR3 length: 14

CDR3 protein: CASSLVVGQEAFF
V gene: TRBV7-6
CDR3 length: 13

CDR3 protein: CAWRDLSEAFF
V gene: TRBV30
CDR3 length: 11

CDR3 protein: CASRVGNYGYTF
V gene: TRBV6-6
CDR3 length: 12

CDR3 protein: CASSSRIEDGTAPTGNTIYF
V gene: TRBV5-4
CDR3 length: 20

CDR3 protein: CSALKRTEQYF
V gene: TRBV20-1
CDR3 length: 11

CDR3 protein: CASSFNWEKLFF
V gene: TRBV12-3/TRBV12-4
CDR3 length: 12

CDR3 protein: CASSSQRGPGSNQPQHF
V gene: TRBV7-9
CDR3 length: 17

CDR3 protein: CASSQVGQMCRQLFNYGYTF
V gene: TRBV3-1/TRBV3-2
CDR3 length: 20

CDR3 protein: CASSQDRKGQGETF
V gene: TRBV4-2
CDR3 length: 14

CDR3 protein: CASSAPGQESVGGFTEAFF
V gene: TRBV6-7
CDR3 length: 19

CDR3 protein: CASSLPQRGGTDTQYF
V gene: TRBV5-4
CDR3 length: 16

CDR3 protein: CASSSGQGSLPQHF
V gene: TRBV6-6
CDR3 length: 14

CDR3 protein: CASSFTGGASYNEQFF
V gene: TRBV27
CDR3 length: 16

CDR3 protein: CASSQRLESPLHF
V gene: TRBV3-1/TRBV3-2
CDR3 length: 13

CDR3 protein: CAISAGSDYGYTF
V gene: TRBV10-3
CDR3 length: 13

CDR3 protein: CASSGPHGTYEQYF
V gene: TRBV19
CDR3 length: 14

CDR3 protein: CASSLGGPAGTEAFF
V gene: TRBV7-2
CDR3 length: 15

CDR3 protein: CASSLEGQNNEQFF
V gene: TRBV5-1
CDR3 length: 14

CDR3 protein: CATSRRDRSYEQYF
V gene: TRBV15
CDR3 length: 14

CDR3 protein: CASSDSDNTEAFF
V gene: TRBV6-4
CDR3 length: 13